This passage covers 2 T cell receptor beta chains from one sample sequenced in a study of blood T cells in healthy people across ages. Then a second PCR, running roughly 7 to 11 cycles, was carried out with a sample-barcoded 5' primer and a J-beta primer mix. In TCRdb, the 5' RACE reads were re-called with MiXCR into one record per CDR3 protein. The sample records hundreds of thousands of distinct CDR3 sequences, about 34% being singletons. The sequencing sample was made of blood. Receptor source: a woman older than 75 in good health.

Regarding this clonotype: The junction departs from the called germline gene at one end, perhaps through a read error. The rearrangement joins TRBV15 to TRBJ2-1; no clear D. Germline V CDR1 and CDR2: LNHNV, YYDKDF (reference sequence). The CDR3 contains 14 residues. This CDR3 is CATSRDIGPETQLF. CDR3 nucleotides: TGTGCCACCAGCAGAGATATAGGTCCAGAGACCCAGCTCTTC.

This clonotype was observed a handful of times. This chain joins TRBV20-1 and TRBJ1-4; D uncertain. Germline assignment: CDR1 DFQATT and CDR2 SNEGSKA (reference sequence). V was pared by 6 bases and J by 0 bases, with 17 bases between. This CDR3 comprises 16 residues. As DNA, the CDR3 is TGCAGTGCCTTTCCCAGACTACAGTCAACTAATGAAAAACTGTTTTTT. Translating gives CSAFPRLQSTNEKLFF.